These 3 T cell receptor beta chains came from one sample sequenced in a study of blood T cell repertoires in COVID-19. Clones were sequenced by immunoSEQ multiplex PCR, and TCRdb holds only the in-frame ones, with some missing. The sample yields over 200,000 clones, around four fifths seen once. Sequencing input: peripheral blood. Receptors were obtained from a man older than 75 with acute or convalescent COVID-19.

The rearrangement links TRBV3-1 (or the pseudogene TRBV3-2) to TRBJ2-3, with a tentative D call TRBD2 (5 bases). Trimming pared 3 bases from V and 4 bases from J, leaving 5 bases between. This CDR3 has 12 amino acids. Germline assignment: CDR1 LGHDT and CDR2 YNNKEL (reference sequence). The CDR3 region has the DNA TGTGCCAGCAGCCACGGGGCAGATACGCAGTATTTT. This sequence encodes CASSHGADTQYF.

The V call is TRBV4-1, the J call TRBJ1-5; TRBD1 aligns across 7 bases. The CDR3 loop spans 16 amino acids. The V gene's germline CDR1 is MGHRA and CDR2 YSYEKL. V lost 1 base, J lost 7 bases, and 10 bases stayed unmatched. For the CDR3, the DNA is TGCGCCAGCAGCCAAGCCTTTACAGGGGTAGGGCAGCCCCAGCATTTT. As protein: CASSQAFTGVGQPQHF.

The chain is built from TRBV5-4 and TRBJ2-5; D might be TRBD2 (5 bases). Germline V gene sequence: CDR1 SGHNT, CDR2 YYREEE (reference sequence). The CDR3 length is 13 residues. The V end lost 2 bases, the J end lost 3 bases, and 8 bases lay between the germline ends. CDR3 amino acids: CASSFLGEETQYF. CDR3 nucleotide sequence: TGTGCCAGCAGCTTTCTCGGGGAAGAGACCCAGTACTTC. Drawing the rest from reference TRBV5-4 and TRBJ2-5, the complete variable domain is ETGVTQSPTHLIKTRGQQVTLRCSSQSGHNTVSWYQQALGQGPQFIFQYYREEENGRGNFPPRFSGLQFPNYSSELNVNALELDDSALYLCASSFLGEETQYFGPGTRLLVL.